The clone carrying this T cell receptor (beta chain) was counted only a few times. No antigen is known for it. This entry is derived from a study of T-cell memory formation after mild COVID-19. Across the whole study: Most TCR clusters belonged to a single donor. Findings of the study overall: Pre-infection memory held some responding clones, suggesting pre-existing cross-reactive T cells responded. Contracting CD4+ clones sat mainly in CM and EM; CD8+ in EMRA. From day 15 to 85, contracting clones were balanced between CD4 and CD8, whereas later expanders leaned toward CD4+.

MiXCR was run by TCRdb on the 5' RACE reads, yielding one entry per CDR3 protein. Of some 340,000 distinct CDR3 sequences in the sample, approximately 13% were seen once. Germline lookup yields CDR1 LGHDT and CDR2 YNNKEL (reference sequence). CDR3 length: 16 amino acids. With 9 bases removed from V and 0 bases from J, the gap between germline ends came to 21 bases. Sequencing was carried out using PBMCs or a T cell subset sorted from them (not recorded which). The chain joins TRBV3-1 to TRBJ2-7, with D possibly being TRBD2 (5 bases). The clonotype comes from a young man who had mild COVID-19 (a few samples of this study predate the infection). Cell type and time point are not known. CDR3 in amino acids: CARGAVRATSSYEQYF. CDR3 in DNA: TGTGCCAGGGGTGCCGTGCGGGCAACGAGCTCCTACGAGCAGTACTTC.